This TCR beta chain was sequenced for a study of T cell repertoires in cytomegalovirus infection. As for the study in general: Use of recently identified HLA-C-restricted and well-studied HLA-B-restricted CMV epitopes was part of the study.

From germline, CDR1 is SGHTA and CDR2 FQGNSA. V lost 5 bases and J lost 9; bases outside the gene matches: 8. The CDR3 has 15 residues. This clonotype was picked up a small number of times. Its antigen is as yet unknown. TCRdb reprocessed the reads via MiXCR and lists one record per CDR3 protein. Of approximately 300,000 distinct CDR3 sequences in the sample, about 25% are singletons; the top ten hold approximately 12%. Study-level findings and limits: The ex vivo response was dominated by HLA-C-restricted CMV-specific TCR beta clonotypes.

The origin of this receptor is a human donor in good health (CMV status not recorded). Some clones in this sample may be carry-over from other donors' samples. This chain joins TRBV7-2 and TRBJ1-6, with 9 bases identical to TRBD1. Sequencing used cultured PBMCs, obtained from culture after CMV antigen stimulation. CDR3 DNA sequence: TGTGCCAGCAGCGCCTCGGGACAGGGACGTTCACCCCTCCACTTT. It encodes CASSASGQGRSPLHF.